Listed here are 16 T cell receptor beta chains from one sample, sequenced in a study of blood T cell repertoires in COVID-19. The data were produced by immunoSEQ multiplex PCR, yet TCRdb's version contains in-frame clones alone and is incomplete. The table shows roughly 92,000 clones, with around 80% occurring only once. Sample: peripheral blood. The source of these receptors is a woman older than 75 with active or convalescent COVID-19.

This clone appeared a single time. The chain joins TRBV5-1 to TRBJ1-2; the match to TRBD1 covers 7 bases. V shed 4 bases and J 8 bases; nucleotides not matched to a gene: 11. The CDR3 totals 14 residues. In germline, CDR1 is SGHRS, CDR2 YFSETQ. Written as DNA, the CDR3 is TGCGCCAGCAGCCCAAATACCGACAGGGAAGGCTACACCTTC. This encodes CASSPNTDREGYTF.

The V call is TRBV5-1, the J call TRBJ2-7, with 7 bases aligning to TRBD2. CDR3 length: 17 residues. The germline gives CDR1 SGHRS, CDR2 YFSETQ. V was clipped by 2 bases and J by 2 bases; unmatched bases: 13. The CDR3 sequence is CASSFGMLAVSPYEQYF. The CDR3 bases are TGCGCCAGCAGCTTCGGTATGCTAGCGGTCTCCCCCTACGAGCAGTACTTC.

In nucleotides, the CDR3 is TGTGCCAGTACGATATGGCGGGAGCCCCACACCGGGGAGCTGTTTTTT. Encoded protein: CASTIWREPHTGELFF. The chain recombines TRBV19 with TRBJ2-2, with 7 bases lining up with TRBD2. J gave up 3 bases and V 7 bases, and 11 bases lay outside the gene matches. The CDR3 totals 16 residues. Germline lookup yields CDR1 LNHDA and CDR2 SQIVND (reference sequence).

The J gene is TRBJ2-7, the V gene TRBV3-1 (or the pseudogene TRBV3-2); 9 bases fit TRBD2. This CDR3 is built from 16 residues. Per germline, CDR1 LGHDT and CDR2 YNNKEL (reference sequence). After removal of 4 bases from V and 2 bases from J, the junction contained 9 bases not matched to a gene. CDR3 residues: CASSPQRLAVTYEQYF. CDR3 sequence (DNA): TGTGCCAGCAGCCCCCAAAGACTAGCGGTTACCTACGAGCAGTACTTC.

J is TRBJ2-2 and V is TRBV19; TRBD1 might be the D (5 bases). The CDR3 is 15 amino acids. Germline lookup yields CDR1 LNHDA and CDR2 SQIVND (reference sequence). Trimming stripped 1 base from V and 5 bases from J, with 11 bases between. The CDR3 DNA sequence: TGTGCCAGTAGTATAGGTGGAAGGGGTACCGGGGAGCTGTTTTTT. Amino acid sequence: CASSIGGRGTGELFF.

The V call is TRBV5-6, the J call TRBJ2-4; TRBD1 is a possible D gene (5 bases). V was trimmed by 1 base and J by 7 bases, leaving 15 bases between them. The V gene's germline CDR1 is SGHDT and CDR2 YYEEEE. The CDR3 runs to 15 residues. The CDR3 region is CASSLWSGAGNIQYF. The CDR3 DNA reads TGTGCCAGCAGCTTGTGGTCTGGGGCCGGGAACATTCAGTACTTC.

This clone was counted only a few times. The chain employs TRBV6-1 and TRBJ1-1; D not certain. This CDR3 has 12 amino acids. V lost 2 bases and J lost 7, with 8 bases in between. The germline V gene has CDR1 MNHNS and CDR2 SASEGT. The CDR3 loop is CASSETVSEAFF. The CDR3 DNA follows: TGTGCCAGCAGTGAAACCGTCAGTGAAGCTTTCTTT.

This clone showed up just a few times. This chain joins TRBV4-1 and TRBJ1-6, with 11 bases that match TRBD1. In germline, CDR1 is MGHRA, CDR2 YSYEKL. The CDR3 runs 16 residues. V lost 6 bases, J lost 9 bases, and 10 bases stayed unmatched. The CDR3 reads CASRPETGTGGSPLHF. CDR3 in DNA: TGCGCCAGCAGACCTGAAACCGGGACAGGGGGTTCACCCCTCCACTTT.

This clone was detected once. The J gene is TRBJ2-5, the V gene TRBV21-1; the D call TRBD1 from the table was never checked on the DNA. TRBV21-1 is deemed a pseudogene. The length of the CDR3 is 16 residues. CDR3 sequence (DNA): TGTGCCAGCAGCAAATATTTGAGACAGGGGCAAGAGACCCAGTACTTC. Amino acid sequence: CASSKYLRQGQETQYF.

In its sample, this clone was seen once. V and J are TRBV6-1 and TRBJ1-3; D gene ambiguous. Looked up from germline, CDR1 is MNHNS and CDR2 is SASEGT. This CDR3 spans 16 amino acids. Trimming took 3 bases from V and 4 from J, leaving 16 bases between them. Here the CDR3 DNA reads TGTGCCAGCAGTGACCAAAGCCCGTCTGTGGGAAACACCATATATTTT. It translates to CASSDQSPSVGNTIYF.

The V gene is TRBV5-1, the J gene TRBJ2-7, with 10 positions matching TRBD2. Per germline, CDR1 SGHRS and CDR2 YFSETQ. V was clipped by 7 bases and J by 0 bases; unmatched bases: 10. The CDR3 is 16 amino acids. CDR3: CASGIGLAVNSYEQYF. In nucleotides, the CDR3 is TGCGCCAGCGGGATCGGACTAGCGGTGAACTCCTACGAGCAGTACTTC. The full variable domain, rest sourced from reference TRBV5-1 and TRBJ2-7, is KAGVTQTPRYLIKTRGQQVTLSCSPISGHRSVSWYQQTPGQGLQFLFEYFSETQRNKGNFPGRFSGRQFSNSRSEMNVSTLELGDSALYLCASGIGLAVNSYEQYFGPGTRLTVT.

V gene TRBV3-1 (or the pseudogene TRBV3-2) combines with J gene TRBJ1-6, with 7 bases that match TRBD1. From germline, CDR1 is LGHDT and CDR2 YNNKEL (reference sequence). The J segment lost 9 bases and the V segment lost 1 base, leaving 6 bases of the junction unmatched. The CDR3 consists of 15 residues. CDR3 loop: CASSQAPRGFSPLHF. The CDR3 coding sequence is TGTGCCAGCAGCCAAGCTCCCAGGGGGTTTTCACCCCTCCACTTT.

The chain has TRBV19 and TRBJ2-5; no firm D call. The CDR3 sequence is 13 residues long. Germline V gene lookup returns CDR1 LNHDA and CDR2 SQIVND (reference sequence). Trimming stripped 3 bases from V and 5 bases from J, with 10 bases between. The CDR3 sequence is CASSMSIEETQYF. The CDR3 DNA reads TGTGCCAGTAGTATGTCGATCGAGGAGACCCAGTACTTC. Complete variable domain (other parts from reference TRBV19 and TRBJ2-5): DGGITQSPKYLFRKEGQNVTLSCEQNLNHDAMYWYRQDPGQGLRLIYYSQIVNDFQKGDIAEGYSVSREKKESFPLTVTSAQKNPTAFYLCASSMSIEETQYFGPGTRLLVL.

This clone was seen more than once but under ten times. V is TRBV28 and J is TRBJ1-5, with TRBD1 matching 7 bases. Germline V gene data show CDR1 as MDHEN and CDR2 as SYDVKM. The CDR3 extends over 15 amino acids. J lost 6 bases, V lost 5 bases, and 10 bases had no gene match. CDR3 nucleotide sequence: TGTGCCAGCAGTCCCCAGACAGGGTGGTCTCAGCCCCAGCATTTT. Translation gives CASSPQTGWSQPQHF.

The V and J genes are TRBV9 and TRBJ1-2; D remains ambiguous. Germline CDR1 is SGDLS and CDR2 is YYNGEE. The CDR3 loop spans 15 amino acids. Trimming stripped 0 bases from V and 1 base from J, with 10 bases between. The CDR3 DNA sequence: TGTGCCAGCAGCGTAGGTGGCAATCTTAACTATGGCTACACCTTC. This gives the protein CASSVGGNLNYGYTF.

This chain joins TRBV5-1 and TRBJ1-4; D is unresolved. From germline, CDR1 is SGHRS and CDR2 YFSETQ. V was shortened by 0 bases and J by 8 bases, with 8 bases between the two germline ends. The CDR3 is made up of 13 amino acids. CDR3 in amino acids: CASSLDSFEKLFF. CDR3 nucleotides: TGCGCCAGCAGCTTGGACAGTTTCGAAAAACTGTTTTTT.